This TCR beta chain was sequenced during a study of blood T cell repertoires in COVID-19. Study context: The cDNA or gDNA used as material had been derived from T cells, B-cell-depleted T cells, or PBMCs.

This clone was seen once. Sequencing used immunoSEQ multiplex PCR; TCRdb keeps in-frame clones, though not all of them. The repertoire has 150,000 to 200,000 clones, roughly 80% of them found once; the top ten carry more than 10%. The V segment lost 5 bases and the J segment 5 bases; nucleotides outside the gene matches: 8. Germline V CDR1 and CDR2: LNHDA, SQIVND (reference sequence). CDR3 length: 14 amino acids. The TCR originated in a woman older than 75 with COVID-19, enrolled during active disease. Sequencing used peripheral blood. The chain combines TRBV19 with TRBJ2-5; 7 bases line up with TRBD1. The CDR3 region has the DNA TGTGCCAGTAGTCACCCCTCCAGGGGGGAGACCCAGTACTTC. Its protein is CASSHPSRGETQYF.